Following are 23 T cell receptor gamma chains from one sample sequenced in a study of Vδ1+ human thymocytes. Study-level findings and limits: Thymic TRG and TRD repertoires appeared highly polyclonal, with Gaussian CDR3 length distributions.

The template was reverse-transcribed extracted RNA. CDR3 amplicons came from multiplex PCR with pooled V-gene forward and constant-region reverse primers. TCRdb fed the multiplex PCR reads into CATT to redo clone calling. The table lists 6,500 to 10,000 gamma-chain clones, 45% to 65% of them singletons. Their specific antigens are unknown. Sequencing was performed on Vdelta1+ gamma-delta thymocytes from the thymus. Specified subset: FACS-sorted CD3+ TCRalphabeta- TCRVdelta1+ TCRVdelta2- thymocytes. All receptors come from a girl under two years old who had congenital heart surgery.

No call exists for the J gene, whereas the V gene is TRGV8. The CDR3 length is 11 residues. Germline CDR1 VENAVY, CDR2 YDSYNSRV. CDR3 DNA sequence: TGTGCCACCTGGGATTATCAGTTGGGACTCTTT. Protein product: CATWDYQLGLF.

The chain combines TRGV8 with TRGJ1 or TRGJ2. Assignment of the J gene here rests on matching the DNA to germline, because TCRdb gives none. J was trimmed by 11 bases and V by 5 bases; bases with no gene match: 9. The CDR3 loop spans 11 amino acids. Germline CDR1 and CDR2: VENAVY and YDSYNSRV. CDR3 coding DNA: TGTGCCACCTGGGTATTCGGGCAGAAACTCTTT. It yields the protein CATWVFGQKLF.

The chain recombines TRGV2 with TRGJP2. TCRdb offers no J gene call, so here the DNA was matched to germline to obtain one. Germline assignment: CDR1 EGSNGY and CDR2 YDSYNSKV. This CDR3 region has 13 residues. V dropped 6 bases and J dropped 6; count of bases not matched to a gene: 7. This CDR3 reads CATWPRGDWIKTF. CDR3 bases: TGTGCCACCTGGCCCAGGGGTGATTGGATCAAGACGTTT.

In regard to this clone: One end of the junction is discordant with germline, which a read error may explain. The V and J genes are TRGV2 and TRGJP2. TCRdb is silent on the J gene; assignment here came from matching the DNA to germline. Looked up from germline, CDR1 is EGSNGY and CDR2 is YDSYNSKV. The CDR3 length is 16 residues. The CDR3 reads CATWDRPSCSDRIKTF. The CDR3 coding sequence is TGTGCCACCTGGGACAGGCCGTCGTGTAGTGATCGGATCAAGACGTTT.

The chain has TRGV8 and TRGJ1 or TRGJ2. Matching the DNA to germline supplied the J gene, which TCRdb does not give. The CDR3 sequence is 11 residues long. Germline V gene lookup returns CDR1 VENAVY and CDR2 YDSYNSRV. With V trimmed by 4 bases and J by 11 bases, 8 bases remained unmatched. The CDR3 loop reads CATWDAGEKLF. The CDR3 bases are TGTGCCACCTGGGACGCCGGGGAGAAACTCTTT.

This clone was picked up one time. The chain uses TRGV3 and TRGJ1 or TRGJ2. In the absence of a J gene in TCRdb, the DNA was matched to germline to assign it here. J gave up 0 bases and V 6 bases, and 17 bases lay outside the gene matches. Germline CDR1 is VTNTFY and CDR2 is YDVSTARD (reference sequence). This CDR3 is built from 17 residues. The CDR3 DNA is TGTGCCACCTGGACCTTGACGGAGCCCCTGAATTATTATAAGAAACTCTTT. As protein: CATWTLTEPLNYYKKLF.

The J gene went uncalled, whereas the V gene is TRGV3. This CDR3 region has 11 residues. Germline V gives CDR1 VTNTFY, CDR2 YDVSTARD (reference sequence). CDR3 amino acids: CATWDSQIGLF. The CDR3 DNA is TGTGCCACCTGGGACAGTCAAATCGGGCTCTTT.

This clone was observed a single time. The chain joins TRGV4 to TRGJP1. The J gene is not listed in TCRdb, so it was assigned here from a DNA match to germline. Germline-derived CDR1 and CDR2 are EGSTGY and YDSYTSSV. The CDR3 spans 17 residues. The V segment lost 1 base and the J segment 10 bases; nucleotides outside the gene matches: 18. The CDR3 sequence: CATWDGWGVGRFWFKIF. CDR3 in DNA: TGTGCCACCTGGGATGGATGGGGGGTGGGTAGGTTTTGGTTCAAGATATTT.

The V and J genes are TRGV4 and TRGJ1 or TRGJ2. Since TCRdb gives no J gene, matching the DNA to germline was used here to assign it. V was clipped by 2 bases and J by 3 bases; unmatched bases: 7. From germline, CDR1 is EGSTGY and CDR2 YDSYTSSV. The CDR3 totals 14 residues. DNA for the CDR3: TGTGCCACCTGGGATGCACAGATTTATTATAAGAAACTCTTT. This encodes CATWDAQIYYKKLF.

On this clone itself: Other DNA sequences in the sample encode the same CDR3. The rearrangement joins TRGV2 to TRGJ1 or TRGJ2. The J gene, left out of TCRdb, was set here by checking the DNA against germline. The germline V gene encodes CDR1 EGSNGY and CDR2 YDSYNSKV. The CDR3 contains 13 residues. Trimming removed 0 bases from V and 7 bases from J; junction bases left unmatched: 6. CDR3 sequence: CATWDGPRYKKLF. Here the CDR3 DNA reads TGTGCCACCTGGGACGGGCCCAGGTATAAGAAACTCTTT.

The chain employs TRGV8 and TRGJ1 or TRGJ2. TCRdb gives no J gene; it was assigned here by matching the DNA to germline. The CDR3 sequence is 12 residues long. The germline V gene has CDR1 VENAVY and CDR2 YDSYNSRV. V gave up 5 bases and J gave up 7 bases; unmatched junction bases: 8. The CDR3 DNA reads TGTGCCACCTGGGCCGTGCGGTATAAGAAACTCTTT. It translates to CATWAVRYKKLF.

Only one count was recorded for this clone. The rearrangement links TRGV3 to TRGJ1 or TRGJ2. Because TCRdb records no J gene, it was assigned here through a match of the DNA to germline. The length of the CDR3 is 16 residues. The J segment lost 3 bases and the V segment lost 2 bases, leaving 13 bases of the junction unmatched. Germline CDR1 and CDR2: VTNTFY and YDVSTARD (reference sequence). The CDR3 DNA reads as TGTGCCACCTGGGACAAGAGGCGTGGGTTTTATTATAAGAAACTCTTT. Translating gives CATWDKRRGFYYKKLF.

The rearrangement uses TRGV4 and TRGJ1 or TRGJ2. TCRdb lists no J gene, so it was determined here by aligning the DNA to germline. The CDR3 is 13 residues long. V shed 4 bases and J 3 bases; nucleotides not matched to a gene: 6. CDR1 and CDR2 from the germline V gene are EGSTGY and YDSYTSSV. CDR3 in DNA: TGTGCCACCTGGGAGTCATTTTATTATAAGAAACTCTTT. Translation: CATWESFYYKKLF.

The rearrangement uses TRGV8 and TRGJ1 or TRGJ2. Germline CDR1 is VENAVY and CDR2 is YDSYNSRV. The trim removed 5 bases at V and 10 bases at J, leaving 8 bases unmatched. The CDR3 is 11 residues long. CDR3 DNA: TGTGCCACCTGGGCCCGTTCCAAGAAACTCTTT. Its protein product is CATWARSKKLF.

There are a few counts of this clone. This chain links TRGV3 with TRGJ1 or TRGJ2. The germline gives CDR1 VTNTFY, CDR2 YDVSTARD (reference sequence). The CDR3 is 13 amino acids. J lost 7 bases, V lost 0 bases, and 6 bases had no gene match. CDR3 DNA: TGTGCCACCTGGGACAGGCGGGAATATAAGAAACTCTTT. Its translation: CATWDRREYKKLF.

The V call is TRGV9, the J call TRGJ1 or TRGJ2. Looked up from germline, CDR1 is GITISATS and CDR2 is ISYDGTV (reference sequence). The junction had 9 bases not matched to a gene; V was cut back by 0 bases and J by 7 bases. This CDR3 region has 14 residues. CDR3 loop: CALWEVQGLYKKLF. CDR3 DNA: TGTGCCTTGTGGGAGGTGCAAGGGTTGTATAAGAAACTCTTT.

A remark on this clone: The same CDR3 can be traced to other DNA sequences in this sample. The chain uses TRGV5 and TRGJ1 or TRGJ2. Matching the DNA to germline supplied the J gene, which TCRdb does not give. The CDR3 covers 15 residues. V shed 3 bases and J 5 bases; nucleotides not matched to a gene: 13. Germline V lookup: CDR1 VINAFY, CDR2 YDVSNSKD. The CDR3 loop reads CATWDFERRDYKKLF. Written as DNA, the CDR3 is TGTGCCACCTGGGACTTTGAACGGCGGGATTATAAGAAACTCTTT.

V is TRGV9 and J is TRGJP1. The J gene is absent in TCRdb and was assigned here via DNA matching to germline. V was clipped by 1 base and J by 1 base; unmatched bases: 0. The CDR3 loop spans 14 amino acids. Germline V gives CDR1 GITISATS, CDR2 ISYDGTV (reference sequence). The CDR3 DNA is TGTGCCTTGTGGGAGGTTACCACTGGTTGGTTCAAGATATTT. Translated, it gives CALWEVTTGWFKIF.

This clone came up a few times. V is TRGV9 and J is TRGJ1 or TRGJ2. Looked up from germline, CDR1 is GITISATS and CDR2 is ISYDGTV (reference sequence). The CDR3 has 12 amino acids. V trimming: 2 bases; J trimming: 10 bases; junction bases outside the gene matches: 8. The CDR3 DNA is TGTGCCTTGTGGGAGGGTGCAGGGAAGAAACTCTTT. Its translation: CALWEGAGKKLF.

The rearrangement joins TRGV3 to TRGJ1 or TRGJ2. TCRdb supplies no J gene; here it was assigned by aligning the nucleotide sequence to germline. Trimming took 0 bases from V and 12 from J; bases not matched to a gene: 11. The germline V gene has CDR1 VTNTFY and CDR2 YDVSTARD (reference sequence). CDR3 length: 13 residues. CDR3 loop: CATWDRPRGGKLF. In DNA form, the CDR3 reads TGTGCCACCTGGGACAGGCCTCGTGGTGGGAAACTCTTT.

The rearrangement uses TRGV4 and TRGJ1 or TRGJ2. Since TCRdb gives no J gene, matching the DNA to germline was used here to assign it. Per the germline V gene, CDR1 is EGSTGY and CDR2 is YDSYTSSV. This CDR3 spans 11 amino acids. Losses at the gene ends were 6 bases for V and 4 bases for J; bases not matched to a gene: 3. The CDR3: CATWKYYKKLF. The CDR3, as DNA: TGTGCCACCTGGAAATATTATAAGAAACTCTTT.

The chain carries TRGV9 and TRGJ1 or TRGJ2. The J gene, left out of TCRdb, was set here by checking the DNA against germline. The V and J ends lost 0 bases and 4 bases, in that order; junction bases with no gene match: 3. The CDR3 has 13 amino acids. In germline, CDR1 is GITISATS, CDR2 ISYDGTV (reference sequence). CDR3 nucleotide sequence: TGTGCCTTGTGGGAGGTGGTGTATTATAAGAAACTCTTT. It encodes CALWEVVYYKKLF.

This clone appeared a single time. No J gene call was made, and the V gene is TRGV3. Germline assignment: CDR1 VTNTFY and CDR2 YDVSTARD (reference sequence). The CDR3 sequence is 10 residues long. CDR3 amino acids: CATWDIHPLF. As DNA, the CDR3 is TGTGCCACCTGGGACATACACCCCCTCTTT.